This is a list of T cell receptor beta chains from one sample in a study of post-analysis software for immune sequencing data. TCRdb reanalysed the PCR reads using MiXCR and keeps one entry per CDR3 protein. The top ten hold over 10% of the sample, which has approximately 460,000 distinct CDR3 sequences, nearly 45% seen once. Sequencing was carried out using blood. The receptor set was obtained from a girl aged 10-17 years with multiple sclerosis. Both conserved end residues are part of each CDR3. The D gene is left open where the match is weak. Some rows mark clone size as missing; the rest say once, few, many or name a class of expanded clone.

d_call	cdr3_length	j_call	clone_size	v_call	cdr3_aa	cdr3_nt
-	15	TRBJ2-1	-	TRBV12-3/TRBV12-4	CASSLRDSSFNEQFF	TGTGCCAGCAGTTTAAGGGACTCAAGCTTCAATGAGCAGTTCTTC
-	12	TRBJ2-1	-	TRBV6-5	CASSPTDNEQFF	TGTGCCAGCAGTCCAACCGACAATGAGCAGTTCTTC
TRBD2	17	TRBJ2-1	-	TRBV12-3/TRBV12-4	CASSFAPSGSAYNEQFF	TGTGCCAGCAGTTTCGCCCCTAGCGGGAGTGCCTACAATGAGCAGTTCTTC
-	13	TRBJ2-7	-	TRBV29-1	CSVVSGPSYEQYF	TGCAGCGTTGTATCTGGACCCTCCTACGAGCAGTACTTC
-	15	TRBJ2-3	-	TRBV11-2	CASSYRAGGTDTQYF	TGTGCCAGCAGCTACCGAGCGGGTGGCACAGATACGCAGTATTTT
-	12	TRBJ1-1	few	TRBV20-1	CSARPWGAEAFF	TGCAGTGCTAGACCTTGGGGGGCTGAAGCTTTCTTT
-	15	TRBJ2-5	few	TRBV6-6	CASRGAGRHEETQYF	TGTGCCAGCAGGGGGGCGGGACGGCATGAAGAGACCCAGTACTTC
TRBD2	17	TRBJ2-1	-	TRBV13	CASSLGGLAGGYNEQFF	TGTGCCAGCAGCTTAGGGGGTCTGGCGGGAGGGTACAATGAGCAGTTCTTC
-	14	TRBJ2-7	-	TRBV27	CASRLSVGHNGQYF	TGTGCCAGCAGACTAAGTGTGGGCCACAATGGGCAGTACTTC
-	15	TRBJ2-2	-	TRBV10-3	CAIREGPRGTRELFF	TGTGCCATCAGAGAGGGACCTAGGGGAACCAGGGAGCTGTTTTTT
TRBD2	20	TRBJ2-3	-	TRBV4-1	CASSQAVVATRGGRTDTQYF	TGCGCCAGCAGCCAAGCGGTGGTGGCGACGCGGGGAGGGCGAACAGATACGCAGTATTTT
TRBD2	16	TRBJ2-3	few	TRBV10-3	CAIRDPLAGGGDTQYF	TGTGCCATCAGAGACCCACTAGCGGGAGGAGGGGATACGCAGTATTTT
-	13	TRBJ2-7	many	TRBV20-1	CSAQGEASYEQYF	TGCAGTGCTCAAGGGGAGGCATCCTACGAGCAGTACTTC
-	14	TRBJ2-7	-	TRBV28	CASSLSANNYEQYF	TGTGCCAGCAGTTTATCAGCGAACAACTACGAGCAGTACTTC
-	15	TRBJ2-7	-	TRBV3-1	CASSPRGRGDSEQYF	TGTGCCAGCAGCCCCCGTGGCCGAGGGGACTCCGAGCAGTACTTC
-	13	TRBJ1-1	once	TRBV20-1	CSALTAMSTEAFF	TGCAGTGCTTTGACAGCTATGAGCACTGAAGCTTTCTTT
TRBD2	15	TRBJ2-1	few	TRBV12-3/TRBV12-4	CASSPSSGAYSEQFF	TGTGCCAGCAGTCCGTCTAGCGGGGCCTACAGTGAGCAGTTCTTC
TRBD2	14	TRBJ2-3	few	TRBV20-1	CSASSGRGTDTQYF	TGCAGTGCTAGTTCGGGGAGGGGCACAGATACGCAGTATTTT
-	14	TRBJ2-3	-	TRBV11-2	CASSLLGVAHTQYF	TGTGCCAGCAGCTTATTGGGGGTTGCGCATACGCAGTATTTT
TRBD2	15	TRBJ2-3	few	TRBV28	CAATTSGRNRDTQYF	TGTGCCGCGACCACTAGCGGGAGAAATCGAGATACGCAGTATTTT
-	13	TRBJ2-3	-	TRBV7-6	CASSLTTTDTQYF	TGTGCCAGCAGCTTAACTACCACAGATACGCAGTATTTT
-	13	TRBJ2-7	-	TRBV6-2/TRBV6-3	CASSYPGSYEQYF	TGTGCCAGCAGTTATCCGGGCTCCTACGAGCAGTACTTC
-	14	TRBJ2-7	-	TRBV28	CASSFTGPPYEQYF	TGTGCCAGCAGTTTCACAGGCCCCCCCTACGAGCAGTACTTC
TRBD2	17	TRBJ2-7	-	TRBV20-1	CSARGLAGIKTPYEQYF	TGCAGTGCTAGAGGTTTAGCGGGGATAAAGACACCCTACGAGCAGTACTTC
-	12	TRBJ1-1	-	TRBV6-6	CASRGLYTEAFF	TGTGCCAGCAGGGGGTTGTACACTGAAGCTTTCTTT
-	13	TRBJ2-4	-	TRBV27	CASSWRDKDIQYF	TGTGCCAGCAGTTGGAGAGACAAGGACATTCAGTACTTC
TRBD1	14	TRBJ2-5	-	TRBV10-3	CATSEGQGQETQYF	TGTGCCACCAGTGAGGGACAGGGCCAAGAGACCCAGTACTTC
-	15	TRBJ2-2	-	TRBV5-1	CASSLSQANTGELFF	TGCGCCAGCAGCTTGTCTCAGGCGAACACCGGGGAGCTGTTTTTT
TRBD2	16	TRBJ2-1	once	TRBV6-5	CASSYLAGMSYNEQFF	TGTGCCAGCAGTTACCTAGCGGGAATGTCCTACAATGAGCAGTTCTTC
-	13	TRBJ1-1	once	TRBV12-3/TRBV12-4	CASSLDGQGEAFF	TGTGCCAGCAGTTTAGATGGCCAGGGGGAAGCTTTCTTT
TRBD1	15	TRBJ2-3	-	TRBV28	CASNPGTGGSDTQYF	TGTGCCAGCAACCCCGGGACAGGGGGATCAGATACGCAGTATTTT
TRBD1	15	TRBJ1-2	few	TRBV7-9	CASSLVGQGFNGYTF	TGTGCCAGCAGCTTAGTGGGACAGGGATTTAATGGCTACACCTTC
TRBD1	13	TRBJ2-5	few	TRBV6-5	CASRLTGPETQYF	TGTGCCAGCAGATTGACAGGGCCCGAGACCCAGTACTTC
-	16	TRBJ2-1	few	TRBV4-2	CASSLIRGSSYNEQFF	TGTGCCAGCAGCCTAATCCGGGGGTCGTCCTACAATGAGCAGTTCTTC
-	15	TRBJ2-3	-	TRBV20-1	CSARDPRSSTDTQYF	TGCAGTGCTAGAGATCCACGGTCGAGCACAGATACGCAGTATTTT
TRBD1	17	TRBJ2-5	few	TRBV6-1	CASSPPRGTARRETQYF	TGTGCCAGCAGCCCCCCGAGGGGGACAGCCAGACGGGAGACCCAGTACTTC
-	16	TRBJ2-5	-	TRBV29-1	CSVDLLGQIIQETQYF	TGCAGCGTTGATTTGTTAGGACAGATCATCCAAGAGACCCAGTACTTC
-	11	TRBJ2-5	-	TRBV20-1	CSTKVQETQYF	TGCAGTACTAAAGTCCAAGAGACCCAGTACTTC
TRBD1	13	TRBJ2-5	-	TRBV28	CASSSTGEETQYF	TGTGCCAGCAGTTCAACAGGGGAAGAGACCCAGTACTTC
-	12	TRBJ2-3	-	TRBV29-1	CSVVTDRNTQYF	TGCAGCGTTGTAACAGATCGAAACACGCAGTATTTT
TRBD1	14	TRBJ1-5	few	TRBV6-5	CASSPTGTYQPQHF	TGTGCCAGCAGTCCGACAGGGACCTATCAGCCCCAGCATTTT
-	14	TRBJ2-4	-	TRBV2	CASSGGGEVDIQYF	TGTGCCAGCAGCGGGGGCGGAGAGGTGGACATCCAGTACTTC
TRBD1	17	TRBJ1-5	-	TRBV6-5	CASSYTFDRDSNQPQHF	TGTGCCAGCAGTTACACATTCGACAGGGATAGCAATCAGCCCCAGCATTTT
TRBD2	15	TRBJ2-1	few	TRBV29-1	CSVEGTSGSVNEQFF	TGCAGCGTTGAAGGGACTAGCGGGAGTGTTAATGAGCAGTTCTTC
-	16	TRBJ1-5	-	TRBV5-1	CASSLGGHLSNQPQHF	TGCGCCAGCAGCTTGGGGGGACACCTTAGCAATCAGCCCCAGCATTTT
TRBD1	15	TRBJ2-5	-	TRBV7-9	CASSVGQGGQETQYF	TGTGCCAGCAGCGTGGGACAGGGGGGACAAGAGACCCAGTACTTC
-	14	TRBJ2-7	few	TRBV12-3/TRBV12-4	CASSLGAPVYEQYF	TGTGCCAGCAGTTTAGGGGCCCCCGTCTACGAGCAGTACTTC
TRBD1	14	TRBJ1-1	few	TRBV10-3	CAISEVRGGTEAFF	TGTGCCATCAGTGAGGTCAGGGGGGGAACTGAAGCTTTCTTT
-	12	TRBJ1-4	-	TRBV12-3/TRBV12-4	CASNRGDEKLFF	TGTGCCAGCAATCGAGGGGATGAAAAACTGTTTTTT
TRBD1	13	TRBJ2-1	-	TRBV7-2	CASSLQGAGEQFF	TGTGCCAGCAGCTTACAGGGGGCGGGTGAGCAGTTCTTC
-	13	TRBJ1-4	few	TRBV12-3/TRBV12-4	CASNEATNEKLFF	TGTGCCAGCAACGAAGCAACTAATGAAAAACTGTTTTTT
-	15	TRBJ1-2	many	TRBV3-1	CASSQEAGLDYGYTF	TGTGCCAGCAGCCAAGAGGCGGGGTTGGACTATGGCTACACCTTC
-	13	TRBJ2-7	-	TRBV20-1	CSARVTGSHEQYF	TGCAGTGCTAGAGTTACAGGGTCCCACGAGCAGTACTTC
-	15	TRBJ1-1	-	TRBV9	CASSVGAFTGTEAFF	TGTGCCAGCAGCGTAGGGGCATTTACAGGGACTGAAGCTTTCTTT
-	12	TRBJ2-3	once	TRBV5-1	CASSTEEDTQYF	TGCGCCAGCTCGACAGAAGAAGATACGCAGTATTTT
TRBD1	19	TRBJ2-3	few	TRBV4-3	CASSQEHGTGIRLTDTQYF	TGCGCCAGCAGCCAAGAGCACGGGACAGGGATTAGACTCACAGATACGCAGTATTTT
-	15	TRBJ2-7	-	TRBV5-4	CASSMNWGITYERYF	TGTGCCAGCAGCATGAATTGGGGAATCACCTACGAGCGGTACTTC
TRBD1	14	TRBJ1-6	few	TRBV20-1	CSARDSRSNSPLHF	TGCAGTGCGCGGGACAGCAGGAGTAATTCACCCCTCCACTTT